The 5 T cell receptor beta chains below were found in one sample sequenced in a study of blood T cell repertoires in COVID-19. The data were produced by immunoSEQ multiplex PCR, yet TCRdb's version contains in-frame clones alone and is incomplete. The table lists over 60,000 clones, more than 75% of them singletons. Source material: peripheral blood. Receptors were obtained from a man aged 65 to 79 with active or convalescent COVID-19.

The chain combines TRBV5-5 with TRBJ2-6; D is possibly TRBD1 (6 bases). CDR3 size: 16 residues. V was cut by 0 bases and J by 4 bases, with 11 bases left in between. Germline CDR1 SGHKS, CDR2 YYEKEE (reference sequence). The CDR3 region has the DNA TGTGCCAGCAGCTTGGTTCCAGGGGCCGGGGCCAACGTCCTGACTTTC. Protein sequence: CASSLVPGAGANVLTF. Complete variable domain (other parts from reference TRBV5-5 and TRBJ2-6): DAGVTQSPTHLIKTRGQQVTLRCSPISGHKSVSWYQQVLGQGPQFIFQYYEKEERGRGNFPDRFSARQFPNYSSELNVNALLLGDSALYLCASSLVPGAGANVLTFGAGSRLTVL.

The CDR3 region is CASSLTSDGNIQYF. CDR3 nucleotide sequence: TGTGCCAGCAGCTTGACTAGCGACGGAAACATTCAGTACTTC. The rearrangement links TRBV7-2 to TRBJ2-4; 8 bases agree with TRBD2. This CDR3 is built from 14 residues. Trimming at V came to 3 bases and at J to 6 bases, leaving 4 bases not matched to a gene. Germline loops: CDR1 SGHTA, CDR2 FQGNSA.

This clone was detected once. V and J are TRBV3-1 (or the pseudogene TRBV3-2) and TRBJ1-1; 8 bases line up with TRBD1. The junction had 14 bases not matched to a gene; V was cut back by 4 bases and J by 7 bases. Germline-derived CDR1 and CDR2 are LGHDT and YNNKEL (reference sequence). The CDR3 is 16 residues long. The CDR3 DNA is TGTGCCAGCAGCCCGACAGGGGTTGATTTAGGCATTGAAGCTTTCTTT. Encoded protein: CASSPTGVDLGIEAFF.

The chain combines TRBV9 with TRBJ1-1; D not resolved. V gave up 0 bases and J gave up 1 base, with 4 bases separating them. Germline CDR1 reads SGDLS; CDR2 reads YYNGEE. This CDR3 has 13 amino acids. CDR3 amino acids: CASSVDGNTEAFF. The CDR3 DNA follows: TGTGCCAGCAGCGTAGACGGGAACACTGAAGCTTTCTTT.

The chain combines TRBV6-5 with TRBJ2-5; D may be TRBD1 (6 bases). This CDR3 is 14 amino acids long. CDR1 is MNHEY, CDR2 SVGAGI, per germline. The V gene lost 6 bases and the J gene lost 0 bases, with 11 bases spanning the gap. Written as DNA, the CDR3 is TGTGCCAGCAGACACGGACAGAACCAAGAGACCCAGTACTTC. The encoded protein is CASRHGQNQETQYF.